Following are 24 T cell receptor beta chains from one sample sequenced in a study of control samples from healthy donors and cancer patients. Clones were read by immunoSEQ multiplex PCR, and TCRdb kept only the in-frame ones, dropping some. The sample carries fewer than 40,000 clones, over 85% recorded once. Sequencing was performed on PBMCs. The receptors here all came from a middle-aged man with colorectal cancer.

The chain couples TRBV5-6 to TRBJ1-5, with TRBD1 matching over 10 bases. V was clipped by 1 base and J by 4 bases; unmatched bases: 2. Germline V gene data show CDR1 as SGHDT and CDR2 as YYEEEE. The CDR3 is made up of 15 amino acids. CDR3 DNA sequence: TGTGCCAGCAGCTTGAGGACAGGGGGAAATCAGCCCCAGCATTTT. It translates to CASSLRTGGNQPQHF.

The chain combines TRBV25-1 with TRBJ2-5; TRBD1 matches 8 bases. Losses at the gene ends were 3 bases for V and 2 bases for J; bases not matched to a gene: 11. Germline V gene data show CDR1 as MGHDK and CDR2 as SYGVNS. This CDR3 has 17 amino acids. CDR3 protein: CASSDQPAGGSQETQYF. For the CDR3, the DNA is TGTGCCAGCAGTGATCAACCCGCAGGGGGCTCACAAGAGACCCAGTACTTC.

The V call is TRBV3-1 (or the pseudogene TRBV3-2), the J call TRBJ2-2; D could derive from TRBD1 or TRBD2 (5 bases each). This CDR3 is 15 amino acids long. Looked up from germline, CDR1 is LGHDT and CDR2 is YNNKEL (reference sequence). V was pared by 3 bases and J by 6 bases, with 14 bases between. Here the CDR3 DNA reads TGTGCCAGCAGCCACCGGGACCTGGGGGCCGGGGAGCTGTTTTTT. Protein product: CASSHRDLGAGELFF.

This chain uses TRBV4-1 with TRBJ1-1; the match to TRBD1 covers 10 bases. Germline V CDR1 and CDR2: MGHRA, YSYEKL. The trim removed 8 bases at V and 5 bases at J, leaving 8 bases unmatched. This CDR3 has 14 amino acids. The DNA for the CDR3 is TGCGCCAGCCGGACAGGGGGAAGAGGTACTGAAGCTTTCTTT. Its protein product is CASRTGGRGTEAFF.

The J gene is TRBJ2-7, the V gene TRBV5-6, with 8 bases matching TRBD1. J gave up 0 bases and V 3 bases, and 5 bases lay outside the gene matches. The length of the CDR3 is 15 residues. Germline V gene data show CDR1 as SGHDT and CDR2 as YYEEEE. This CDR3 is CASSWTGHSSYEQYF. The CDR3 nucleotides are TGTGCCAGCAGCTGGACAGGGCACAGCTCCTACGAGCAGTACTTC.

The chain has TRBV7-3 and TRBJ2-2, with TRBD2 identical over 8 bases. The CDR3 is 16 amino acids. The trim removed 2 bases at V and 3 bases at J, leaving 5 bases unmatched. Germline V gene lookup returns CDR1 SGHTA and CDR2 FQGTGA. In nucleotides, the CDR3 is TGTGCCAGCAGCTTACAGTCAGCGGGGGACACCGGGGAGCTGTTTTTT. Translated: CASSLQSAGDTGELFF.

This sequence joins TRBV2 and TRBJ1-4, with TRBD1 matching 7 bases. Germline lookup yields CDR1 SNHLY and CDR2 FYNNEI. The V gene end was trimmed by 6 bases and the J gene end by 4 bases; junction bases not matched to a gene: 5. CDR3 length: 14 amino acids. CDR3: CASRRQGINEKLFF. The DNA of the CDR3 is TGTGCCAGCAGACGACAGGGTATTAATGAAAAACTGTTTTTT.

This rearrangement joins TRBV5-1 to TRBJ2-5; D tentatively fits TRBD1 or TRBD2 (6 bases each). Trimming stripped 0 bases from V and 1 base from J, with 13 bases between. The CDR3 length is 16 residues. CDR1 SGHRS and CDR2 YFSETQ come from the germline V gene. The CDR3, as DNA: TGCGCCAGCAGCTTGGCTATCGGGGGCGGCCAAGAGACCCAGTACTTC. Translation gives CASSLAIGGGQETQYF.

This clone was counted a single time. The CDR3 spells CASSQTRTQYF. The CDR3, as DNA: TGTGCCAGCAGCCAAACTCGTACGCAGTATTTT. This chain joins TRBV6-6 and TRBJ2-3, with D uncertain. Germline values: CDR1 MNHNY, CDR2 SVGAGI (reference sequence). V shed 6 bases and J shed 8 bases, with 9 bases lying between them. The CDR3 has 11 amino acids.

The rearrangement uses TRBV14 and TRBJ1-4, with TRBD1 identical over 7 bases. The germline CDR1 and CDR2 sequences are SGHDN and FVKESK. This CDR3 comprises 19 residues. The V and J ends lost 0 bases and 8 bases, in that order; junction bases with no gene match: 18. The CDR3 DNA follows: TGTGCCAGCAGCCAAGAGGCCGGAGGAAGGGGGCTCCTAAAAGAAAAACTGTTTTTT. Residues: CASSQEAGGRGLLKEKLFF.

This clone has only one observation. The chain links TRBV10-3 to TRBJ1-2; D is uncertain. CDR3 length equals 12 residues. V lost 4 bases and J 3 bases, leaving 6 bases between the germline ends. The germline V gene has CDR1 ENHRY and CDR2 SYGVKD. The CDR3 DNA reads TGTGCCATCAGTGTCTCGGACTATGGCTACACCTTC. Translated: CAISVSDYGYTF.

The J gene is TRBJ2-7, the V gene TRBV5-6; tentatively, D is TRBD1 (7 bases). Trimming took 3 bases from V and 5 from J, leaving 18 bases between them. From germline, CDR1 is SGHDT and CDR2 YYEEEE. The CDR3 loop spans 15 amino acids. The DNA of the CDR3 is TGTGCCAGCAGCTCCCGGGGGACAGTTCTTAACGAGCAGTACTTC. It translates to CASSSRGTVLNEQYF.

The V call is TRBV5-4, the J call TRBJ2-3, with D unclear. The CDR3 covers 14 residues. Trimming took off 1 base at V and 1 base at J, with 7 bases between the two ends. Germline V gives CDR1 SGHNT, CDR2 YYREEE (reference sequence). CDR3 nucleotide sequence: TGTGCCAGCAGCTTGCCCCCGGGCACAGATACGCAGTATTTT. Translated, it gives CASSLPPGTDTQYF.

In nucleotides, the CDR3 is TGTGCCAGTAGTGTCACCGGACGACAGGGAAGAAATGGCTACACCTTC. It translates to CASSVTGRQGRNGYTF. The chain couples TRBV19 to TRBJ1-2, with 7 bases aligning to TRBD1. Trimming took 5 bases from V and 6 from J; bases not matched to a gene: 15. The CDR3 sequence is 16 residues long. CDR1 and CDR2 from the germline V gene are LNHDA and SQIVND (reference sequence).

As to this clone: Other nucleotide sequences from this sample produce the same CDR3. This sequence joins TRBV7-3 and TRBJ1-1; D is perhaps TRBD1 (5 bases). CDR3 length equals 13 residues. Trimming left V 6 bases short and J 2 bases short, with 10 bases between. Per the germline V gene, CDR1 is SGHTA and CDR2 is FQGTGA. CDR3 region: CASSPQGNTEAFF. The CDR3 coding sequence is TGTGCCAGCAGTCCTCAGGGTAACACTGAAGCTTTCTTT. Filled out from reference TRBV7-3 and TRBJ1-1, the complete variable domain reads GAGVSQTPSNKVTEKGKYVELRCDPISGHTALYWYRQSLGQGPEFLIYFQGTGAADDSGLPNDRFFAVRPEGSVSTLKIQRTERGDSAVYLCASSPQGNTEAFFGQGTRLTVV.

V is TRBV4-3 and J is TRBJ2-7, with 7 nucleotides matching TRBD1. The CDR3 is 17 residues long. Germline CDR1 LGHNA, CDR2 YSLEER. The junction had 13 bases not matched to a gene; V was cut back by 1 base and J by 4 bases. The CDR3 bases are TGCGCCAGCAGCCAAGCATCAACAGGGGATGGGGTTTACGAGCAGTACTTC. Protein: CASSQASTGDGVYEQYF.

The CDR3 sequence is CASSRESSYNEQFF. DNA of the CDR3: TGTGCCAGCAGCCGGGAAAGCTCCTACAATGAGCAGTTCTTC. The V gene is TRBV27, the J gene TRBJ2-1; a possible D gene is TRBD2 (5 bases). V was shortened by 6 bases and J by 0 bases, with 9 bases between the two germline ends. This CDR3 is 14 amino acids long. CDR1 MNHEY and CDR2 SMNVEV come from the germline V gene (reference sequence).

The rearrangement links TRBV5-1 to TRBJ1-4; 10 positions match TRBD1. Germline V gene lookup returns CDR1 SGHRS and CDR2 YFSETQ. Germline trimming cut 4 bases from V and 8 bases from J; bases unmatched to any gene: 8. The CDR3 sequence is 15 residues long. CDR3 region: CASSPVGQGNEKLFF. Here the CDR3 DNA reads TGCGCCAGCAGCCCGGTGGGACAGGGGAACGAAAAACTGTTTTTT.

This rearrangement joins TRBV9 to TRBJ2-7; unclear D gene. With 0 bases removed from V and 6 bases from J, the gap between germline ends came to 13 bases. CDR3 length equals 14 residues. CDR1 and CDR2 (germline): SGDLS, YYNGEE. CDR3 coding DNA: TGTGCCAGCAGCGTAGGGGATGTCCTGGGCGAGCAGTACTTC. Residues: CASSVGDVLGEQYF.

V usage is TRBV5-6 and J usage is TRBJ2-7, with a weak D call TRBD2 (6 bases). V was clipped by 6 bases and J by 5 bases, with 24 bases between them. The CDR3 length is 16 residues. CDR1 and CDR2 (germline): SGHDT, YYEEEE. The CDR3 sequence is CASTLFGRQTTHEQYF. The CDR3 DNA is TGTGCCAGCACCCTCTTCGGGAGACAGACAACCCACGAGCAGTACTTC.

DNA for the CDR3: TGTGCCAGCAGCGGACGGAGTTACCTCTTCTTC. Amino acids: CASSGRSYLFF. The gene calls are TRBV6-5 and TRBJ2-1, with D hard to call. There are 11 residues in the CDR3. Germline assignment: CDR1 MNHEY and CDR2 SVGAGI. V gave up 6 bases and J gave up 16 bases, with 16 bases separating them.

The rearrangement links TRBV2 to TRBJ1-5; 9 bases are a match to TRBD1. The germline V gene encodes CDR1 SNHLY and CDR2 FYNNEI. The J segment lost 5 bases and the V segment lost 6 bases, leaving 5 bases of the junction unmatched. The CDR3 spans 14 residues. CDR3 protein: CASRPDRGDQPQHF. CDR3 DNA sequence: TGTGCCAGCAGGCCCGACAGGGGGGATCAGCCCCAGCATTTT.

V usage is TRBV5-6 and J usage is TRBJ1-4; D call uncertain. The ends were cut back, 5 bases at V and 3 bases at J, with 8 bases in the middle. The CDR3 length is 13 residues. Per germline, CDR1 SGHDT and CDR2 YYEEEE. As DNA, the CDR3 is TGTGCCAGCAGTTTAGGCGCTAATGAAAAACTGTTTTTT. Amino acid sequence: CASSLGANEKLFF.

The V call is TRBV4-1, the J call TRBJ2-4; D remains ambiguous. V gave up 1 base and J gave up 5 bases, with 9 bases separating them. The CDR3 covers 14 residues. Germline V lookup: CDR1 MGHRA, CDR2 YSYEKL. The CDR3 region is CASSQAFDENIQYF. In nucleotides, the CDR3 is TGCGCCAGCAGCCAAGCTTTCGACGAAAACATTCAGTACTTC.